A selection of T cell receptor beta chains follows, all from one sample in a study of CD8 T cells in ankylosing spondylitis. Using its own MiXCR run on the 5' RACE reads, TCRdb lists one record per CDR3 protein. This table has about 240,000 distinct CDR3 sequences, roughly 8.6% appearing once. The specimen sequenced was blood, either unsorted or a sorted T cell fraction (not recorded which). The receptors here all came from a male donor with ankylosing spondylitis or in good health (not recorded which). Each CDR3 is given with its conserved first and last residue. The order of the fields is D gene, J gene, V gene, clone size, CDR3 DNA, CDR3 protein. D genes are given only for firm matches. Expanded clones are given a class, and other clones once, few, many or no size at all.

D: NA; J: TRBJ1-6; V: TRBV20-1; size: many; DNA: TGCAGTGCTAGAGAACAGAATAATTCACCCCTCCACTTT; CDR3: CSAREQNNSPLHF
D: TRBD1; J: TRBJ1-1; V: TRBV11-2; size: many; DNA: TGTGCCAGCAGACAAAGGATCGACAGGGTCACTGAAGCTTTCTTT; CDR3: CASRQRIDRVTEAFF
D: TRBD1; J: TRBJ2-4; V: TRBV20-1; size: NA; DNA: TGCAGTGCCCCACGGACAGGGGACGCCAAAAACATTCAGTACTTC; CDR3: CSAPRTGDAKNIQYF
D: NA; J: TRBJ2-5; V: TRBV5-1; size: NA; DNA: TGCGCCAGCAGCTTGTTCGGGGCCCGCGAGACCCAGTACTTC; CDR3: CASSLFGARETQYF
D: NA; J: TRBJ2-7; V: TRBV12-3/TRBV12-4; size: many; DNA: TGTGCCAGCAGTCACGGACGGTACTACGAGCAGTACTTC; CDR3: CASSHGRYYEQYF
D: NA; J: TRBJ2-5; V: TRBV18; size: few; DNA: TGTGCCAGCTCACCACCGGGACCACGGGGGAGCTTC; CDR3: CASSPPGPRGSF
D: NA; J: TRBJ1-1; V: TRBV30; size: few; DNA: TGTGCCTGGAGAGGGGGACGGACTGAAGCTTTCTTT; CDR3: CAWRGGRTEAFF
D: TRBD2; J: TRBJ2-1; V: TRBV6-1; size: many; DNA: TGTGCCAGCAGTGCCGGACTAGCGGTAAACAATGAGCAGTTCTTC; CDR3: CASSAGLAVNNEQFF
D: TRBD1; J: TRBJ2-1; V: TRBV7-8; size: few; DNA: TGTGCCAGCAGCTCGGACAGGGGCAATGAGCAGTTCTTC; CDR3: CASSSDRGNEQFF
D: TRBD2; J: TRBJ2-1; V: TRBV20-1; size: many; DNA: TGCAGTGCTAGTGGGCTAGCGGGAAGTGAGCAGTTCTTC; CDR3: CSASGLAGSEQFF
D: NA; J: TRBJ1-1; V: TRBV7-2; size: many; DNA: TGTGCCAGCAGCAACAGTAGGGACTTCAACACTGAAGCTTTCTTT; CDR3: CASSNSRDFNTEAFF
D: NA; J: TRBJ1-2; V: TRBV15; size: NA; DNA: TGTGCCACCAGCAGAGGCCCCGTTCAAACGGGGGAAGATGGCTACACCTTC; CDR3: CATSRGPVQTGEDGYTF
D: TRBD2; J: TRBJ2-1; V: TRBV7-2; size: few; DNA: TGTGCCAGCCAGGCTTGGGGGGGGGGCTACAATGAGCAGTTCTTC; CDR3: CASQAWGGGYNEQFF
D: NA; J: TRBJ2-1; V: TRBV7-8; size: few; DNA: TGTGCCAGCAGCTTAGCAGCGGGCTTGAGCTCCTACAATGAGCAGTTCTTC; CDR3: CASSLAAGLSSYNEQFF
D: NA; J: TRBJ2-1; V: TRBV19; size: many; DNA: TGTGCCAGTAGTAATGATAGGGCTCTTTGGCAGTTCTTC; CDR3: CASSNDRALWQFF
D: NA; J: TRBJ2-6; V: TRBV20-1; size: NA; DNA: TGCAGTGCTAGAGCGGGTAGCTCTGGGGCCAACGTCCTGACTTTC; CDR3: CSARAGSSGANVLTF
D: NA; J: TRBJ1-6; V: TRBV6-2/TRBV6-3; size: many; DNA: TGTGCCAGCAGTTACCGGGGGGGTCAGTCACCCCTCCACTTT; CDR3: CASSYRGGQSPLHF
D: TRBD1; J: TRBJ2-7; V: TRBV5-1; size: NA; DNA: TGCGCCAGCAGCTTGATAGGGGGCTTATACGAGCAGTACTTC; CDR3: CASSLIGGLYEQYF
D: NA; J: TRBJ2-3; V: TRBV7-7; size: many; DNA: TGTGCTAGCAGCTTAAAGTCCGGGTCTGGGGATACGCAGTATTTT; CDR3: CASSLKSGSGDTQYF
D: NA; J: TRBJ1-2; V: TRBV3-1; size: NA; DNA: TGTGCCAGCAGCCAGAACAGGGCTCGCGGCTACACCTTC; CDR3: CASSQNRARGYTF
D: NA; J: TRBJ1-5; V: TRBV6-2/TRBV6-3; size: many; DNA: TGTGCCAGCAGTTACTCGGTGGGGCGGCAGCCCCAGCATTTT; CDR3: CASSYSVGRQPQHF
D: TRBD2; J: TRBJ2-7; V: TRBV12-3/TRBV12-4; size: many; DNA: TGTGCCAGCAGTGCGCCCGGGACTAGCGGGCTATACGAGCAGTACTTC; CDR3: CASSAPGTSGLYEQYF
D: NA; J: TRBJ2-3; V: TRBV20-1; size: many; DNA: TGCAGTGCTTACCGCCCGTATACAGATACGCAGTATTTT; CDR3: CSAYRPYTDTQYF
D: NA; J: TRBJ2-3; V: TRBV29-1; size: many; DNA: TGCAGCGCAGAGGCCGGGCGTTACACAGATACGCAGTATTTT; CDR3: CSAEAGRYTDTQYF
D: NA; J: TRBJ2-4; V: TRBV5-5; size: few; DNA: TGTGCCAGCAGCTTGGTAGGGCTTATTCAGTACTTC; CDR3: CASSLVGLIQYF
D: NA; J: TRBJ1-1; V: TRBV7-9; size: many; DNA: TGTGCCAGCAGCTCGACGGCCGAAACTGAAGCTTTCTTT; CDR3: CASSSTAETEAFF
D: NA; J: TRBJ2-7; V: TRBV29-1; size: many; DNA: TGCAGCGTTGAGGGTTACAGTAGGGGCGAGCAGTACTTC; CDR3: CSVEGYSRGEQYF
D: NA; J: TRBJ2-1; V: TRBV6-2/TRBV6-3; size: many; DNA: TGTGCCAGCAGCTACAGGTACAATGAGCAGTTCTTC; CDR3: CASSYRYNEQFF
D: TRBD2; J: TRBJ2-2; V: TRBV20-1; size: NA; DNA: TGCTGTGCTAGAGATGGGAGGGGACTAGCGGGAGTCGGGGAGCTGTTTTTT; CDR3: CCARDGRGLAGVGELFF
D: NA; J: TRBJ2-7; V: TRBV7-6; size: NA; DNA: TGTGCCAGCAGTCAAGGCAGGGGGGTCTACGAGCAGTACTTC; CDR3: CASSQGRGVYEQYF
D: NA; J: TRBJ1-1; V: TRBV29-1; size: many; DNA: TGCAGCGTTCATTTTGGGGACACTGAAGCTTTCTTT; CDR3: CSVHFGDTEAFF
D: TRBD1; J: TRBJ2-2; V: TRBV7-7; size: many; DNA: TGTGCTAGCAGCTTAGATGGCAGGGGGCAAAACGGGGAGCTGTTTTTT; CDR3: CASSLDGRGQNGELFF
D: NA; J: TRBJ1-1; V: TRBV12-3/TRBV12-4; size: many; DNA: TGTGCCAGCAGTTTGGGGAAGAACACTGAAGCTTTCTTT; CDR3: CASSLGKNTEAFF
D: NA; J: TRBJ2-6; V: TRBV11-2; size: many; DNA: TGTGCCAGCAGCTTAGTCCCAGCCGTAAGCTCTGGGGCCAACGTCCTGACTTTC; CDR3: CASSLVPAVSSGANVLTF
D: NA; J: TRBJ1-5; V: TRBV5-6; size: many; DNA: TGTGCCAGCAGCTGGGGGGATGGGTCTCAGCCCCAGCATTTT; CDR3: CASSWGDGSQPQHF
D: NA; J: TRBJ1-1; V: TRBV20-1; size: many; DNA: TGCAGTGCTAGAATGGGAGGGGGAGGCACTGAAGCTTTCTTT; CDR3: CSARMGGGGTEAFF
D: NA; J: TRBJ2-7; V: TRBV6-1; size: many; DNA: TGTGCCAGCAGGAGGTTTCAAGACTACGAGCAGTACTTC; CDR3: CASRRFQDYEQYF
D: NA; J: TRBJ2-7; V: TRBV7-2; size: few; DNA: TGTGCCAGCAGCTTAGCGTGGAGGGACTTCTACGAGCAGTACTTC; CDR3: CASSLAWRDFYEQYF
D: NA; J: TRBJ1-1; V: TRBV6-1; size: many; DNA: TGTGCCAGCAGGGCGCCGGACTTGAACACTGAAGCTTTCTTT; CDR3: CASRAPDLNTEAFF
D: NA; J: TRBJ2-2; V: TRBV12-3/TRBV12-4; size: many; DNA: TGTGCCAGCACCGGGACGGTGAACACCGGGGAGCTGTTTTTT; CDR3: CASTGTVNTGELFF
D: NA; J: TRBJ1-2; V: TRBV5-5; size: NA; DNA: TGTGCCAGCAGCCACCCGAACAGGGTTGATGGCTACACCTTC; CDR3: CASSHPNRVDGYTF